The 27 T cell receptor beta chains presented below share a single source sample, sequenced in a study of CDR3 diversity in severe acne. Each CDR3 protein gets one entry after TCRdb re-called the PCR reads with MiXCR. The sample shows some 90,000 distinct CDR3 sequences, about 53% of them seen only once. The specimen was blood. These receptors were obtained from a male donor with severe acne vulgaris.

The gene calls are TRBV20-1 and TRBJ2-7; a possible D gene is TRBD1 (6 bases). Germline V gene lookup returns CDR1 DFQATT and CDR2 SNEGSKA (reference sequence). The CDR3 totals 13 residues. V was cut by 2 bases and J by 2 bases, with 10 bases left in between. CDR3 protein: CSARSPGAYEQYF. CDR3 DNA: TGCAGTGCTAGAAGTCCAGGGGCCTACGAGCAGTACTTC.

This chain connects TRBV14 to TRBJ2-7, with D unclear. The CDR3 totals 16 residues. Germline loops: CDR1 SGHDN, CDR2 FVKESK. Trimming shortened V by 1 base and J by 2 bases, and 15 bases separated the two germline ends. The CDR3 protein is CASSQAPPPLAYEQYF. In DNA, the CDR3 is TGTGCCAGCAGCCAAGCCCCACCACCGCTGGCCTACGAGCAGTACTTC.

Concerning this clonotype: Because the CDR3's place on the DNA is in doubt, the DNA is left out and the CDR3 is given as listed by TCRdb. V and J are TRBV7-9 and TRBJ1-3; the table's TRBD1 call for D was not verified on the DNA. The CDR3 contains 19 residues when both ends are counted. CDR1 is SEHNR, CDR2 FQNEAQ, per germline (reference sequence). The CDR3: CASRLSGTEAFFGQGTIYF.

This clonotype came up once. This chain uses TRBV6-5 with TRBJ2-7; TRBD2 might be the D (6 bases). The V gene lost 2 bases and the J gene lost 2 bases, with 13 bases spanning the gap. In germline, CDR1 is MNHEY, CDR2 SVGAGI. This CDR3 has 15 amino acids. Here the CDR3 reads CASSYGGTGPYEQYF. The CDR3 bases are TGTGCCAGCAGTTACGGGGGGACTGGCCCCTACGAGCAGTACTTC.

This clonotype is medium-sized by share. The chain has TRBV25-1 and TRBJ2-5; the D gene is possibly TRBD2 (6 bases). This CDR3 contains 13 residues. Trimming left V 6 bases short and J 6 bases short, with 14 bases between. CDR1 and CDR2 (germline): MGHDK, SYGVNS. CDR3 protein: CASSPGDLQTQYF. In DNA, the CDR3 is TGTGCCAGCAGCCCCGGGGACTTACAGACCCAGTACTTC.

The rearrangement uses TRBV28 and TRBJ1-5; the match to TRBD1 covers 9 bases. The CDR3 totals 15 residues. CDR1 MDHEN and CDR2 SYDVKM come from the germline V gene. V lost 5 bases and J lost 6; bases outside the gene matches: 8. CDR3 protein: CASSPSYRGRQPQHF. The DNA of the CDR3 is TGTGCCAGCAGTCCATCTTACAGGGGGCGTCAGCCCCAGCATTTT.

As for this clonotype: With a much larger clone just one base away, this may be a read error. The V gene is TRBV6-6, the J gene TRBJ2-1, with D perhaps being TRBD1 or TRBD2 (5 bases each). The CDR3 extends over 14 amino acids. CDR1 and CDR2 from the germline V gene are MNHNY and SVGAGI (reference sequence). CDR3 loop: CASGYSRDHNEQFF. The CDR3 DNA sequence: TGTGCCAGCGGTTACTCGAGGGACCACAATGAGCAGTTCTTC.

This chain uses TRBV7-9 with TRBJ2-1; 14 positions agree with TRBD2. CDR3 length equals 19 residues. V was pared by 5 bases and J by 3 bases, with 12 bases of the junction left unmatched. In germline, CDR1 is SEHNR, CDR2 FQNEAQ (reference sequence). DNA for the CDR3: TGTGCCAGCAGCCCGCCGACTAGCGGGAGGGCCGGAAGCTACAATGAGCAGTTCTTC. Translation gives CASSPPTSGRAGSYNEQFF.

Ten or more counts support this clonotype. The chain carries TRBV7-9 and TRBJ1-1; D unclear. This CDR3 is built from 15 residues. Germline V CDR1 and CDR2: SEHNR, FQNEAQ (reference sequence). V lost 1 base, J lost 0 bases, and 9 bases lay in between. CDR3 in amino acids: CASSLVVGLNTEAFF. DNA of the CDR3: TGTGCCAGCAGCTTAGTAGTAGGTTTGAACACTGAAGCTTTCTTT.

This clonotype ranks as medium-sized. CDR3 sequence (DNA): TGTGCCAGCAGCTTAGAAGTAGCGGGAGGGTCGAACGAGCAGTACTTC. As protein: CASSLEVAGGSNEQYF. The chain has TRBV7-3 and TRBJ2-7, with 11 bases that match TRBD2. The CDR3 has 16 amino acids. After removal of 2 bases from V and 5 bases from J, the junction contained 8 bases not matched to a gene. The germline V gene has CDR1 SGHTA and CDR2 FQGTGA.

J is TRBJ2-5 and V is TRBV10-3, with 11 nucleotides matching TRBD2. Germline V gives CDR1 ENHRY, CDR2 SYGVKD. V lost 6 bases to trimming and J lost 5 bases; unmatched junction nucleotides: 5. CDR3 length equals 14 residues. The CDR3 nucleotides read TGTGCCATCAGGGGGACTAGCGGTGAGGAGACCCAGTACTTC. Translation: CAIRGTSGEETQYF.

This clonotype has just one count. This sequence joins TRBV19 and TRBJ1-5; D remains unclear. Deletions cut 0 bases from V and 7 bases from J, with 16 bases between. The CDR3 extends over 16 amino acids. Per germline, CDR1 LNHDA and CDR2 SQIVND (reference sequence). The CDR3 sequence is CASSIDLRTRGQPQHF. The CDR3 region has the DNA TGTGCCAGTAGTATAGATCTTCGGACCCGAGGACAGCCCCAGCATTTT.

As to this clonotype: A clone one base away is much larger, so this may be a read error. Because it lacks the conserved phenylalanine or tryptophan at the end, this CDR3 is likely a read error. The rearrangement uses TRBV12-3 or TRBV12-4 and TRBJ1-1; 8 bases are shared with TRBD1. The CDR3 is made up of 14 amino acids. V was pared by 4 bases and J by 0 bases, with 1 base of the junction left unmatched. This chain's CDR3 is CASSWTGMNTEAFS. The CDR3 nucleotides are TGTGCCAGCAGTTGGACAGGGATGAACACTGAAGCTTTCTCT.

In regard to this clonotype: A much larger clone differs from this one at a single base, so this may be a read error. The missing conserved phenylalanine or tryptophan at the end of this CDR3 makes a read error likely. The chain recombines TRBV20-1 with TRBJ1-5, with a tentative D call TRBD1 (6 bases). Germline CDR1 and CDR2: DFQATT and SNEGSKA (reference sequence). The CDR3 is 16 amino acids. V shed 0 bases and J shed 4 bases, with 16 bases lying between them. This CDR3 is CSAREVGGLVNQPQHL. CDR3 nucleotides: TGCAGTGCTAGAGAAGTCGGGGGCCTAGTGAATCAGCCCCAGCATCTT.

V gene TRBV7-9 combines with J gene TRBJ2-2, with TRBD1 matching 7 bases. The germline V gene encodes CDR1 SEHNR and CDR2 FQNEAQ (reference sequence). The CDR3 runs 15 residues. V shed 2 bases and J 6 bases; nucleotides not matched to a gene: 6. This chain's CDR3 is CASSLLRTGPGELFF. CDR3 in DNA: TGTGCCAGCAGCTTATTAAGGACAGGCCCCGGGGAGCTGTTTTTT.

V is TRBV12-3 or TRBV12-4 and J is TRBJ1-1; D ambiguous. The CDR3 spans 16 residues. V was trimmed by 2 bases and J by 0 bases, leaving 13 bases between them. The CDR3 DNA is TGTGCCAGCAGTTTACCCCCGGAGACCATGAACACTGAAGCTTTCTTT. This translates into CASSLPPETMNTEAFF.

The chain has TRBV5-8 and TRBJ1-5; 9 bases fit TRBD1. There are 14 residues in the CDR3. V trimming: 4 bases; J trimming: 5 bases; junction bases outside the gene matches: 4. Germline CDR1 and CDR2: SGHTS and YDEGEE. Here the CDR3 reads CASSNRGPDQPQHF. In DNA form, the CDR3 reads TGTGCCAGCAGCAACAGGGGGCCTGATCAGCCCCAGCATTTT.

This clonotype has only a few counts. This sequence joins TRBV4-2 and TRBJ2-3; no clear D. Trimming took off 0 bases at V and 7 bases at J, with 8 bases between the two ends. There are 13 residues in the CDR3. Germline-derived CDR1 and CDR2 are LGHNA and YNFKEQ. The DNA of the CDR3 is TGTGCCAGCAGCCAAGATGGTGGAAATACGCAGTATTTT. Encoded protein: CASSQDGGNTQYF.

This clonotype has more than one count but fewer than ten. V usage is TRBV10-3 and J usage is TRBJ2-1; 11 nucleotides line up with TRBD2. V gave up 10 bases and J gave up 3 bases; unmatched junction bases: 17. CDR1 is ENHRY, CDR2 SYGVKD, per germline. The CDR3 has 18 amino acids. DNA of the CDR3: TGTGCCACCCGTCCGGCCGGGACTAGCGGCAAAGTCTACAATGAGCAGTTCTTC. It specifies CATRPAGTSGKVYNEQFF.

CDR3 residues: CAISEPGQGRETQYF. The CDR3 DNA is TGTGCCATCAGTGAGCCGGGACAGGGCCGAGAGACCCAGTACTTC. V and J are TRBV10-3 and TRBJ2-5; 9 nucleotides align to TRBD1. The V gene end was trimmed by 2 bases and the J gene end by 4 bases; junction bases not matched to a gene: 5. CDR3 length: 15 amino acids. CDR1 and CDR2 (germline): ENHRY, SYGVKD.

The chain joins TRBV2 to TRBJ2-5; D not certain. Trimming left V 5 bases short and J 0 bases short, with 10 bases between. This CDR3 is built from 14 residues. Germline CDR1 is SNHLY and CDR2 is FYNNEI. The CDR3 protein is CASSPPTDQETQYF. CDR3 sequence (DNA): TGTGCCAGCAGTCCTCCGACGGACCAAGAGACCCAGTACTTC.

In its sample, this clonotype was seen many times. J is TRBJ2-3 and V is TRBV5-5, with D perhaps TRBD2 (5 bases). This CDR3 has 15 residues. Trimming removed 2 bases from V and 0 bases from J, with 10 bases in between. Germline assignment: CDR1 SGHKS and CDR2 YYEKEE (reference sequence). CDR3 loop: CASSLADWSTDTQYF. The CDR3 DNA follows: TGTGCCAGCAGCTTAGCGGACTGGAGCACAGATACGCAGTATTTT.

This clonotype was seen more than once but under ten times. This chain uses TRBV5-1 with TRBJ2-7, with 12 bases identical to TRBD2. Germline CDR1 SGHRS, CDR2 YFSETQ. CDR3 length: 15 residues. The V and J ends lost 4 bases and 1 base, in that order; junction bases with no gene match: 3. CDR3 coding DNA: TGCGCCAGCAGCACGGGACTAGCGGGTTCCTACGAGCAGTACTTC. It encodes CASSTGLAGSYEQYF.

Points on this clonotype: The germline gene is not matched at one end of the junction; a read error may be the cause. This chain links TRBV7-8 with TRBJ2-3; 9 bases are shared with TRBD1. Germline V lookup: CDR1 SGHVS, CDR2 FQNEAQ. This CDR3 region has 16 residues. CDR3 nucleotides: TGTGCCAGCAGCTTAGTTTCTGGGACAGGGACAGATACGCAGTATTTC. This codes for CASSLVSGTGTDTQYF.

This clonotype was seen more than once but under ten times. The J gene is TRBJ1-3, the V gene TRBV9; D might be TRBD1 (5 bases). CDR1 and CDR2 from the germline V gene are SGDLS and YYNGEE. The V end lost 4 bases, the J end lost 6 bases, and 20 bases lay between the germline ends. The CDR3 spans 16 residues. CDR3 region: CASSPREGKKENTIYF. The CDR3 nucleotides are TGTGCCAGCAGCCCTAGAGAGGGGAAGAAAGAAAACACCATATATTTT.

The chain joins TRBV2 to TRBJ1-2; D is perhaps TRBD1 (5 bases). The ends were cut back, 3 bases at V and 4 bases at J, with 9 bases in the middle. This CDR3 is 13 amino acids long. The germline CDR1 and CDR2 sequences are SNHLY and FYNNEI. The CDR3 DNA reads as TGTGCCAGCAGTGACTGGGGGAGCTATGGCTACACCTTC. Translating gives CASSDWGSYGYTF.

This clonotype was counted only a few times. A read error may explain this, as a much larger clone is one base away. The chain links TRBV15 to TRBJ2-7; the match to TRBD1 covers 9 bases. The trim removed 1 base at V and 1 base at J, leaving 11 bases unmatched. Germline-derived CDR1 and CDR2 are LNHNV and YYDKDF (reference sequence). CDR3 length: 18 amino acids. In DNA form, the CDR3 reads TGTGCCACCAGCAGAGGAACGGACAGGGGTGAGAGGTCCTACGAGCAGTACTTC. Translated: CATSRGTDRGERSYEQYF.